Listed below are T cell receptor beta chains from one sample, sequenced in a study of cytomegalovirus exposure and HLA in healthy donors. Clones were sequenced by immunoSEQ multiplex PCR, and TCRdb holds only the in-frame ones, with some missing. The sample has about 150,000 clones, 65% to 80% seen once. The material sequenced was PBMCs. The source is a woman in her thirties or forties in good health and CMV-seronegative. CDR3s leave out the opening cysteine and the closing phenylalanine or tryptophan. For some rows the clone size is stated as once, few or many, or as a class when expanded; others skip it.

>.|TRBV5-4|TRBJ2-1
ASSLGLAGGISYNEQF
>.|TRBV30|TRBJ1-2
AWTRTRTGGPYGYT
>few|TRBV28|TRBJ1-2
ASSRGGTGAGYGYT
>.|TRBV6-5|TRBJ2-2
ASVSSGTGELF
>.|TRBV7-9|TRBJ2-7
ASSGGQGGLEEQY
>few|TRBV2|TRBJ2-7
ASRGDSYEQY
>.|TRBV7-6|TRBJ2-1
ASSLILAGGGEQF
>.|TRBV7-9|TRBJ2-4
ASSLADRGAKNIQY
>.|TRBV11-2|TRBJ1-6
ASSFRDTGSPLH
>few|TRBV27|TRBJ2-2
ASSPQRGANTGELF
>once|TRBV9|TRBJ2-7
ASSVAQGEYEQY
>.|TRBV5-1|TRBJ2-7
ASGQGGYEQY
>.|TRBV28|TRBJ2-1
ASSLGLAGIDEQF
>.|TRBV5-8|TRBJ1-6
ASSLGGGGHNSPLH
>.|TRBV5-6|TRBJ2-2
ASSSSGANTGELF
>.|TRBV29-1|TRBJ2-6
SVEAGWGANVLT
>.|TRBV11-3|TRBJ2-1
ASSRRDWYNEQF
>.|TRBV5-8|TRBJ2-7
ASSPEGVYEQY
>.|TRBV4-1|TRBJ2-1
ASSQVVQRGDNEQF
>.|TRBV7-4|TRBJ1-6
ASSMRTGVSSPLH
>.|TRBV19|TRBJ1-1
ASNSLDTEAF
>.|TRBV11-2|TRBJ2-7
ASSSLRGSSYEQY
>.|TRBV7-8|TRBJ2-7
ASSTAGAYEQY
>.|TRBV10-3|TRBJ2-3
AISPDRADTQY
>few|TRBV5-1|TRBJ2-7
ASSLVLAGDEQY
>once|TRBV7-9|TRBJ2-7
ASSLPDRPYEQY
>.|TRBV6-1|TRBJ1-3
ASSEAGGVLSRGSGNTIY
>.|TRBV5-1|TRBJ2-3
ASSTGGPPTDTQY
>.|TRBV30|TRBJ2-7
AWVTGASYEQY
>.|TRBV5-1|TRBJ2-2
ASSHVAGGTNTGELF
>.|TRBV28|TRBJ1-4
ASSNLAPDEKLF
>.|TRBV7-9|TRBJ1-1
ASSLLAGSTEAF
>.|TRBV19|TRBJ1-1
ASSMSSVVVEAF
>.|TRBV7-6|TRBJ1-1
ASSSIQDMGAF
>.|TRBV6-1|TRBJ2-5
ASGGSRGGETQY
>.|TRBV5-6|TRBJ2-4
ASWGQGKNIQY
>.|TRBV13|TRBJ2-5
ASSSTALVLAGEETQY
>.|TRBV12-2|TRBJ2-7
ASRLAIEGQQGVSYEQY
>.|TRBV29-1|TRBJ1-2
SVENGVGGHYGYT
>.|TRBV7-2|TRBJ1-1
ASSLGSGMNTEAF
>few|TRBV6-4|TRBJ1-5
ASSLTGGDSNQPQH
>.|TRBV30|TRBJ2-3
AWSAGASGRGDTQY
>.|TRBV5-6|TRBJ1-1
ASIPLGGDTEAF
>.|TRBV27|TRBJ2-1
ASSLSTGASEQF
>.|TRBV2|TRBJ1-1
ASLMTGNTEAF
>.|TRBV2|TRBJ1-2
ASIGGGYGYT
>.|TRBV6-6|TRBJ2-3
ASSSGQINTDTQY
>.|TRBV20-1|TRBJ2-3
SAETADTQY
>.|TRBV6-1|TRBJ1-1
ASSEIRDTEAF
>.|TRBV6-4|TRBJ1-1
ASSARGQETEAF
>.|TRBV2|.
ASKGLAYEQY
>.|TRBV11-2|TRBJ2-7
ASSFGQGEPAYEQY
>.|TRBV4-2|TRBJ2-2
ASSQRGQANTGELF